The 2 T cell receptor beta chains below come from one sample, sequenced in a study of blood T cell repertoires in COVID-19. Using immunoSEQ multiplex PCR, the repertoire was profiled, and TCRdb retains in-frame clones only, with some absent. Here the sample spans approximately 470,000 clones, roughly 88% being singletons. The sample comprised peripheral blood. Receptors were obtained from a human donor in a cohort sampled during active COVID-19.

The chain is built from TRBV5-1 and TRBJ1-2; D is possibly TRBD1 (6 bases). CDR1 is SGHRS and CDR2 is YFSETQ in the germline V gene. V lost 2 bases to trimming and J lost 8 bases, with 13 bases between them. The CDR3 is 13 residues long. The CDR3, as DNA: TGCGCCAGCAGCTTACAGGGATTAGGAGGCTACACCTTC. This codes for CASSLQGLGGYTF.

The chain has TRBV27 and TRBJ2-7; 8 bases match TRBD1. Germline V gives CDR1 MNHEY, CDR2 SMNVEV (reference sequence). V lost 5 bases to trimming and J lost 3 bases; unmatched junction nucleotides: 9. The CDR3 covers 15 residues. The CDR3 sequence is CASSPYRDRSYEQYF. The DNA of the CDR3 is TGTGCCAGCAGTCCCTACCGGGACAGGAGCTACGAGCAGTACTTC.